Shown below are 20 T cell receptor beta chains from a single sample sequenced in a study of T cells of healthy individuals. TCRdb itself ran the 5' RACE reads through MiXCR, one entry per CDR3 protein. The data contain 45,000 to 60,000 distinct CDR3 sequences, about 14% of them seen just once; the ten biggest clones take up about 15%. Every receptor here comes from a human donor in good health.

This clonotype was seen many times. The CDR3 loop reads CASSPQGVTGELFF. As DNA, the CDR3 is TGTGCCAGTAGCCCACAGGGGGTCACCGGGGAGCTGTTTTTT. The V gene is TRBV19, the J gene TRBJ2-2; TRBD1 matches 8 bases. Germline V gives CDR1 LNHDA, CDR2 SQIVND (reference sequence). Trimming took 6 bases from V and 4 from J; bases not matched to a gene: 4. This CDR3 is built from 14 residues.

This clonotype turned up a few times. J is TRBJ2-1 and V is TRBV4-1; TRBD2 is a possible D gene (5 bases). With 4 bases removed from V and 9 bases from J, the gap between germline ends came to 16 bases. CDR1 and CDR2 (germline): MGHRA, YSYEKL. CDR3 size: 14 residues. The CDR3 coding sequence is TGCGCCAGCAGCCCAGAGCACCTAGCCGGTGAGCAGTTCTTC. Amino acids: CASSPEHLAGEQFF.

This clonotype was counted ten times or more. The V and J genes are TRBV20-1 and TRBJ2-1; D is possibly TRBD1 (7 bases). Germline CDR1 DFQATT, CDR2 SNEGSKA (reference sequence). V lost 4 bases to trimming and J lost 10 bases, with 20 bases between them. The CDR3 totals 14 residues. CDR3: CSAIEGAGGKEQFF. In DNA, the CDR3 is TGCAGTGCTATAGAGGGTGCAGGGGGGAAGGAGCAGTTCTTC.

In this sample, this clonotype turned up a few times. This chain connects TRBV12-3 or TRBV12-4 to TRBJ2-2, with D unresolved. This CDR3 region has 12 residues. Trimming pared 5 bases from V and 2 bases from J, leaving 3 bases between. CDR3 nucleotide sequence: TGTGCCAGCAGTCCTAACACCGGGGAGCTGTTTTTT. Its protein product is CASSPNTGELFF.

In this sample, this clonotype turned up many times. The CDR3 protein is CASSQEAGGPYEQYF. The CDR3 region has the DNA TGCGCCAGCAGCCAAGAAGCGGGGGGGCCCTACGAGCAGTACTTC. The chain has TRBV4-1 and TRBJ2-7, with 10 positions matching TRBD2. This CDR3 contains 15 residues. Germline CDR1 MGHRA, CDR2 YSYEKL. J was trimmed by 2 bases and V by 0 bases; bases with no gene match: 1.

This clonotype was found a few times. This chain links TRBV19 with TRBJ1-4; a possible D gene is TRBD1 (5 bases). The CDR3 length is 14 residues. Trimming removed 5 bases from V and 5 bases from J, with 12 bases in between. Per germline, CDR1 LNHDA and CDR2 SQIVND (reference sequence). The CDR3 sequence: CASSLRDGNEKLFF. CDR3 DNA sequence: TGTGCCAGTAGTCTCCGGGACGGCAATGAAAAACTGTTTTTT.

In this sample, this clonotype turned up a few times. The J gene is TRBJ2-7, the V gene TRBV9; 9 bases map to TRBD2. V lost 3 bases and J lost 0; bases outside the gene matches: 4. Germline values: CDR1 SGDLS, CDR2 YYNGEE. The CDR3 sequence is 15 residues long. CDR3 amino acids: CASSGFSGSSYEQYF. CDR3 in DNA: TGTGCCAGCAGCGGGTTTAGCGGGAGCTCCTACGAGCAGTACTTC.

The table lists this clonotype with a few counts. The CDR3 region is CSAQREDIDYEQYF. The CDR3 region has the DNA TGCAGTGCTCAGAGGGAGGATATTGACTACGAGCAGTACTTC. The V gene is TRBV20-1, the J gene TRBJ2-7, with D possibly TRBD2 on 6 matching bases. The CDR3 sequence is 14 residues long. V was pared by 5 bases and J by 3 bases, with 17 bases between. In germline, CDR1 is DFQATT, CDR2 SNEGSKA (reference sequence).

The rearrangement joins TRBV11-2 to TRBJ2-1; 8 bases align to TRBD2. This CDR3 has 16 residues. Germline V gives CDR1 SGHAT, CDR2 FQNNGV. With V trimmed by 4 bases and J by 1 base, 6 bases remained unmatched. CDR3 sequence (DNA): TGTGCCAGCAGCTGGCGAACTAGCGGATCCTACAATGAGCAGTTCTTC. It specifies CASSWRTSGSYNEQFF.

There are many counts of this clonotype. The chain uses TRBV5-1 and TRBJ2-5; no firm D call. CDR3 length: 12 residues. V was shortened by 0 bases and J by 5 bases, with 5 bases between the two germline ends. Per germline, CDR1 SGHRS and CDR2 YFSETQ. The CDR3: CASSLAMETQYF. CDR3 DNA sequence: TGCGCCAGCAGCTTGGCCATGGAGACCCAGTACTTC.

This clonotype is categorized as medium-sized. CDR3 protein: CSVGDTMNTEAFF. CDR3 nucleotide sequence: TGCAGCGTGGGGGACACTATGAACACTGAAGCTTTCTTT. V gene TRBV29-1 combines with J gene TRBJ1-1; a possible D gene is TRBD1 (6 bases). The CDR3 is made up of 13 amino acids. Germline CDR1 and CDR2: SQVTM and ANQGSEA. V was trimmed by 6 bases and J by 0 bases, leaving 11 bases between them.

Regarding this clonotype: A clone one base away is much larger, so this may be a read error. The chain is built from TRBV10-3 and TRBJ2-7; D call uncertain. The CDR3 is 14 residues long. Germline-derived CDR1 and CDR2 are ENHRY and SYGVKD. The CDR3 sequence: CATCPGASSYEQYF. The CDR3 region has the DNA TGTGCGACCTGTCCCGGAGCCTCCTCCTACGAGCAGTACTTC.

CDR3 nucleotide sequence: TGTGCCAGCAGCCCCTCATACCCGGGAGAGACCCAGTACTTC. It specifies CASSPSYPGETQYF. J is TRBJ2-5 and V is TRBV14; D ambiguous. With 4 bases removed from V and 4 bases from J, the gap between germline ends came to 13 bases. The CDR3 has 14 amino acids. Germline CDR1 SGHDN, CDR2 FVKESK.

The V call is TRBV19, the J call TRBJ1-4; D perhaps matches TRBD1 (5 bases). Germline assignment: CDR1 LNHDA and CDR2 SQIVND (reference sequence). The CDR3 is made up of 13 amino acids. Trimming removed 8 bases from V and 3 bases from J, with 10 bases in between. Here the CDR3 reads CASAGTANEKLFF. As DNA, the CDR3 is TGTGCCAGTGCCGGGACGGCTAATGAAAAACTGTTTTTT.

This clonotype was found many times. This sequence joins TRBV20-1 and TRBJ1-1; 7 bases fit TRBD1. Germline loops: CDR1 DFQATT, CDR2 SNEGSKA (reference sequence). The CDR3 sequence is 11 residues long. V shed 6 bases, J shed 13 bases, and the junction held 11 bases outside the gene matches. The CDR3 reads CSAIDPQGVFF. The CDR3 region has the DNA TGCAGTGCGATAGACCCTCAGGGGGTTTTCTTT.

This clonotype was picked up many times. The chain carries TRBV7-2 and TRBJ2-5, with 8 bases lining up with TRBD2. Germline V gene data show CDR1 as SGHTA and CDR2 as FQGNSA. V was pared by 6 bases and J by 3 bases, with 9 bases of the junction left unmatched. The CDR3 spans 15 residues. CDR3 bases: TGTGCCAGCAGTTCCTCGAGCGGGAGAAAAGAGACCCAGTACTTC. Its protein is CASSSSSGRKETQYF.

V usage is TRBV28 and J usage is TRBJ1-5, with 8 bases aligning to TRBD1. Germline CDR1 MDHEN, CDR2 SYDVKM. Germline trimming cut 4 bases from V and 2 bases from J; bases unmatched to any gene: 7. The CDR3 has 16 residues. This CDR3 is CASSWSGGWGNQPQHF. CDR3 nucleotide sequence: TGTGCCAGCAGTTGGTCAGGGGGCTGGGGCAATCAGCCCCAGCATTTT. The full variable domain, with the rest looked up from reference TRBV28 and TRBJ1-5, is DVKVTQSSRYLVKRTGEKVFLECVQDMDHENMFWYRQDPGLGLRLIYFSYDVKMKEKGDIPEGYSVSREKKERFSLILESASTNQTSMYLCASSWSGGWGNQPQHFGDGTRLSIL.

This clonotype has more than one count but fewer than ten. This sequence joins TRBV29-1 and TRBJ2-1, with 7 bases that match TRBD1. Germline CDR1 SQVTM, CDR2 ANQGSEA. The CDR3 sequence is 12 residues long. V was pared by 6 bases and J by 8 bases, with 7 bases of the junction left unmatched. CDR3 sequence: CSVLPTGDEQFF. The CDR3 DNA reads as TGCAGCGTCCTTCCAACAGGGGATGAGCAGTTCTTC.

This clonotype was observed a handful of times. This chain links TRBV10-3 with TRBJ2-7; maybe TRBD1 (6 bases). Trimming removed 2 bases from V and 6 bases from J, with 17 bases in between. Germline CDR1 is ENHRY and CDR2 is SYGVKD. This CDR3 is built from 15 residues. The CDR3 loop reads CAISEPLQGLSEQYF. The CDR3 DNA reads TGTGCCATCAGTGAGCCACTACAGGGATTGAGCGAGCAGTACTTC.

This clonotype was seen ten or more times. The chain recombines TRBV5-1 with TRBJ2-1, with 10 bases lining up with TRBD2. Per germline, CDR1 SGHRS and CDR2 YFSETQ. The CDR3 is 15 amino acids. The V segment lost 2 bases and the J segment 6 bases; nucleotides outside the gene matches: 5. CDR3 protein: CASSLQAGGLNEQFF. CDR3 nucleotide sequence: TGCGCCAGCAGCTTACAAGCGGGGGGGCTCAATGAGCAGTTCTTC. The entire variable domain, with the rest obtained from reference TRBV5-1 and TRBJ2-1, is as follows: KAGVTQTPRYLIKTRGQQVTLSCSPISGHRSVSWYQQTPGQGLQFLFEYFSETQRNKGNFPGRFSGRQFSNSRSEMNVSTLELGDSALYLCASSLQAGGLNEQFFGPGTRLTVL.